The next 27 T cell receptor beta chains were all read from a single sample in a study of CD8 T cells in ankylosing spondylitis. General study points: A TCR beta motif made of 7 to 9 highly homologous variants seemed typical of ankylosing spondylitis blood.

These receptors' antigens are unknown. A single record per CDR3 protein comes from TCRdb applying MiXCR to the 5' RACE reads. The sample lists 100,000 or so distinct CDR3 sequences; roughly 9% were seen once. The source material was blood, either unsorted or a sorted T cell fraction (not recorded which). The receptors stem from a male donor with ankylosing spondylitis.

This clonotype was observed a handful of times. V usage is TRBV7-6 and J usage is TRBJ2-5; 7 bases align to TRBD1. Trimming took 5 bases from V and 1 from J; bases not matched to a gene: 4. CDR3 size: 14 residues. The germline gives CDR1 SGHVS, CDR2 FNYEAQ. The CDR3 is CASSIGTVQETQYF. CDR3 DNA sequence: TGTGCCAGCAGCATCGGGACAGTCCAAGAGACCCAGTACTTC.

This clonotype showed up many times. The rearrangement links TRBV4-1 to TRBJ1-2; D not resolved. The V gene lost 4 bases and the J gene lost 10 bases, with 16 bases spanning the gap. The CDR3 is made up of 13 amino acids. Germline-derived CDR1 and CDR2 are MGHRA and YSYEKL. The chain's CDR3 is CASSLPPLGIYTF. CDR3 in DNA: TGCGCCAGCAGCCTCCCCCCGTTGGGAATCTACACCTTC.

This clonotype has a handful of counts. The CDR3 DNA is TGTGCCAGCAGTTCTTCCGGGACTAGCGGGTACTTCCACATTGAGCAGTTCTTC. Translated, it gives CASSSSGTSGYFHIEQFF. The genes are TRBV27 and TRBJ2-1; 12 positions agree with TRBD2. The CDR3 spans 18 residues. Germline lookup yields CDR1 MNHEY and CDR2 SMNVEV (reference sequence). The junction had 16 bases not matched to a gene; V was cut back by 4 bases and J by 9 bases.

This clonotype was picked up many times. This chain connects TRBV15 to TRBJ2-1; no clear D. Germline CDR1 and CDR2: LNHNV and YYDKDF (reference sequence). V was trimmed by 4 bases and J by 2 bases, leaving 6 bases between them. The CDR3 covers 13 residues. CDR3 in amino acids: CATSKDAYNEQFF. The CDR3 nucleotides are TGTGCCACCAGCAAAGACGCCTACAATGAGCAGTTCTTC. The full variable domain, in which reference TRBV15 and TRBJ2-1 provide the parts outside the CDR3, is DAMVIQNPRYQVTQFGKPVTLSCSQTLNHNVMYWYQQKSSQAPKLLFHYYDKDFNNEADTPDNFQSRRPNTSFCFLDIRSPGLGDTAMYLCATSKDAYNEQFFGPGTRLTVL.

This clonotype was counted at least ten times. The chain couples TRBV6-1 to TRBJ2-1, with a weak D call TRBD2 (5 bases). The V gene's germline CDR1 is MNHNS and CDR2 SASEGT. The CDR3 sequence is 17 residues long. V lost 4 bases and J lost 2, with 18 bases in between. CDR3 DNA sequence: TGTGCCAGCAGTGGGACTCCCTTTAGCGAGACCTACAATGAGCAGTTCTTC. Translating gives CASSGTPFSETYNEQFF.

This clonotype was counted a few times. This chain uses TRBV20-1 with TRBJ1-5, with 7 bases that match TRBD1. V lost 3 bases, J lost 4 bases, and 12 bases stayed unmatched. The germline CDR1 and CDR2 sequences are DFQATT and SNEGSKA (reference sequence). This CDR3 has 16 amino acids. The CDR3 is CSASDPGTAGNQPQHF. CDR3 nucleotide sequence: TGCAGTGCTAGCGATCCCGGGACAGCAGGTAATCAGCCCCAGCATTTT.

This clonotype was seen a handful of times. V gene TRBV11-2 combines with J gene TRBJ2-7; perhaps TRBD2 as D (5 bases). The CDR3 runs 13 residues. Germline lookup yields CDR1 SGHAT and CDR2 FQNNGV. The ends were cut back, 1 base at V and 5 bases at J, with 9 bases in the middle. The CDR3 DNA reads TGTGCCAGCAGCTTAGCACCCGGGGACGAGCAGTACGTC. It encodes CASSLAPGDEQYV.

This clonotype was seen ten or more times. The J gene is TRBJ2-5, the V gene TRBV24-1; tentative D call: TRBD1 (6 bases). Trimming cost V 4 bases and J 4 bases, with 12 bases left between them. CDR3 length: 14 residues. Germline loops: CDR1 KGHDR, CDR2 SFDVKD. This CDR3 reads CATSDTTGRETQYF. The CDR3, as DNA: TGTGCCACCAGTGACACCACAGGGCGAGAGACCCAGTACTTC.

In this sample, this clonotype turned up many times. The chain combines TRBV20-1 with TRBJ2-7; D possibly corresponds to TRBD1 (6 bases). Trimming shortened V by 6 bases and J by 4 bases, and 10 bases separated the two germline ends. The CDR3 spans 11 residues. CDR1 and CDR2 (germline): DFQATT, SNEGSKA (reference sequence). Here the CDR3 reads CSATDRYEQYV. The CDR3 region has the DNA TGCAGTGCAACCGACAGGTACGAGCAGTACGTC.

CDR3 coding DNA: TGTGCCAGCAGCGTAGGGGGCTCTGGGGCCAACGTCCTGACTTTC. Its protein is CASSVGGSGANVLTF. The chain employs TRBV9 and TRBJ2-6; D is unresolved. Germline CDR1 SGDLS, CDR2 YYNGEE. Trimming stripped 0 bases from V and 0 bases from J, with 4 bases between. This CDR3 is 15 amino acids long.

This clonotype was recorded at least ten times. J is TRBJ2-7 and V is TRBV7-8; perhaps TRBD2 as D (5 bases). Germline loops: CDR1 SGHVS, CDR2 FQNEAQ. Trimming removed 1 base from V and 3 bases from J, with 10 bases in between. The CDR3 covers 14 residues. Here the CDR3 DNA reads TGTGCCAGCAGCTTAGTTGTGGGAGTCTACGAGCAGTACTTC. This translates into CASSLVVGVYEQYF.

This clonotype came up a few times. The chain recombines TRBV15 with TRBJ2-1; the match to TRBD2 covers 7 bases. The CDR3 consists of 15 residues. V was clipped by 5 bases and J by 1 base; unmatched bases: 5. Germline V gene sequence: CDR1 LNHNV, CDR2 YYDKDF (reference sequence). The chain's CDR3 is CATSGGDGSYNEQFF. The CDR3 DNA sequence: TGTGCCACCAGCGGGGGGGACGGTTCCTACAATGAGCAGTTCTTC. Looking up the rest from reference TRBV15 and TRBJ2-1 gives the full variable domain: DAMVIQNPRYQVTQFGKPVTLSCSQTLNHNVMYWYQQKSSQAPKLLFHYYDKDFNNEADTPDNFQSRRPNTSFCFLDIRSPGLGDTAMYLCATSGGDGSYNEQFFGPGTRLTVL.

This clonotype was recorded at least ten times. The chain couples TRBV7-6 to TRBJ1-2, with 7 bases matching TRBD1. The trim removed 5 bases at V and 5 bases at J, leaving 14 bases unmatched. The CDR3 has 16 amino acids. The germline V gene has CDR1 SGHVS and CDR2 FNYEAQ. The CDR3 DNA is TGTGCCAGCAGCCCCTCGACAGGGACGGTATATTATGGCTACACCTTC. Translated: CASSPSTGTVYYGYTF. The full variable domain, with the rest looked up from reference TRBV7-6 and TRBJ1-2, is GAGVSQSPRYKVTKRGQDVALRCDPISGHVSLYWYRQALGQGPEFLTYFNYEAQQDKSGLPNDRFSAERPEGSISTLTIQRTEQRDSAMYRCASSPSTGTVYYGYTFGSGTRLTVV.

This clonotype appeared many times. CDR3 protein: CASSAGTSGTDTQYF. The CDR3 region has the DNA TGTGCCAGCAGTGCCGGGACTAGCGGGACAGATACGCAGTATTTT. This chain joins TRBV27 and TRBJ2-3, with 12 bases lining up with TRBD2. The germline gives CDR1 MNHEY, CDR2 SMNVEV (reference sequence). V lost 5 bases, J lost 3 bases, and 3 bases stayed unmatched. The CDR3 covers 15 residues.

This clonotype occurred a few times. The V and J genes are TRBV6-5 and TRBJ2-1; no firm D call. The CDR3 spans 15 residues. V gave up 0 bases and J gave up 8 bases, with 14 bases separating them. Germline V gives CDR1 MNHEY, CDR2 SVGAGI. CDR3 DNA: TGTGCCAGCAGTTACTCGGAAATATCCTTCGATGAGCAGTTCTTC. Protein: CASSYSEISFDEQFF.

V and J are TRBV12-3 or TRBV12-4 and TRBJ1-2; TRBD1 matches 8 bases. The CDR3 runs to 18 residues. V shed 3 bases and J 6 bases; nucleotides not matched to a gene: 18. The CDR3 nucleotides are TGTGCCAGCAGTTTTAGGCCGGGACAGGTCAGGGTTCGTCATGGCTACACCTTC. It translates to CASSFRPGQVRVRHGYTF.

V gene TRBV4-1 combines with J gene TRBJ1-5; D not certain. The germline V and J ends were trimmed by 3 bases and 7 bases, with 10 bases remaining between them. Germline CDR1 and CDR2: MGHRA and YSYEKL. The CDR3 totals 13 residues. This chain's CDR3 is CASSHGRGQPQHF. The DNA of the CDR3 is TGCGCCAGCAGCCACGGGCGTGGGCAGCCCCAGCATTTT.

This clonotype appeared many times. This rearrangement joins TRBV5-1 to TRBJ1-1, with 7 bases aligning to TRBD1. In germline, CDR1 is SGHRS, CDR2 YFSETQ. The CDR3 totals 14 residues. Losses at the gene ends were 0 bases for V and 7 bases for J; bases not matched to a gene: 6. This CDR3 is CASSLEGGVDEAFF. The DNA for the CDR3 is TGCGCCAGCAGCTTGGAAGGGGGCGTCGATGAAGCTTTCTTT.

The chain has TRBV18 and TRBJ1-5; TRBD1 agrees at 9 bases. J lost 6 bases, V lost 3 bases, and 9 bases had no gene match. The V gene's germline CDR1 is KGHSH and CDR2 LQKENI. The CDR3 has 16 amino acids. The CDR3 DNA sequence: TGTGCCAGCTCACCGGAACAGGGGGCGGCGGGTCAGCCCCAGCATTTT. Protein sequence: CASSPEQGAAGQPQHF.

This clonotype was seen a few times. V gene TRBV24-1 combines with J gene TRBJ2-1, with 7 nucleotides matching TRBD2. The length of the CDR3 is 17 residues. The J segment lost 4 bases and the V segment lost 2 bases, leaving 10 bases of the junction unmatched. Germline CDR1 and CDR2: KGHDR and SFDVKD. CDR3 protein: CATSDSEGLAAYNEQFF. The CDR3, as DNA: TGTGCCACCAGTGATTCGGAGGGGCTAGCGGCATACAATGAGCAGTTCTTC.

This clonotype has a count of ten or more. The gene calls are TRBV12-3 or TRBV12-4 and TRBJ2-7; D perhaps matches TRBD2 (6 bases). The CDR3 is made up of 14 amino acids. V shed 5 bases and J shed 7 bases, with 18 bases lying between them. DNA for the CDR3: TGTGCCAGCAGTCCCCCACGGGACTCCTGGGAGCAGTACTTC. It specifies CASSPPRDSWEQYF.

This clonotype was detected a few times. The chain combines TRBV7-8 with TRBJ2-3; D gene unclear. Germline V gene lookup returns CDR1 SGHVS and CDR2 FQNEAQ. V was clipped by 5 bases and J by 0 bases, with 9 bases between them. The CDR3 loop spans 14 amino acids. The CDR3, as DNA: TGTGCCAGCAGCCTGAACCCTAGCACAGATACGCAGTATTTT. Translation gives CASSLNPSTDTQYF.

The chain links TRBV29-1 to TRBJ1-2; a weak D match, TRBD1 (6 bases). The V end was cut by 3 bases, the J end by 4 bases, with 12 bases between. Germline V gene sequence: CDR1 SQVTM, CDR2 ANQGSEA. The CDR3 covers 13 residues. This chain's CDR3 is CSVDGGRFYGYTF. CDR3 in DNA: TGCAGCGTTGATGGGGGGCGATTCTATGGCTACACCTTC.

In regard to this clonotype: A read error may explain this, as a much larger clone is one base away. The CDR3 nucleotides read TGTGCCAGCGGTCCGACTCCCCTGGGGCAGTTCTTC. Translation gives CASGPTPLGQFF. The V call is TRBV27, the J call TRBJ2-1; D is unclear. V gave up 8 bases and J gave up 12 bases, with 17 bases separating them. CDR3 length: 12 residues. The germline gives CDR1 MNHEY, CDR2 SMNVEV (reference sequence).

This CDR3 reads CSARWGEGTGELFF. CDR3 DNA sequence: TGCAGTGCTAGGTGGGGGGAAGGCACCGGGGAGCTGTTTTTT. V usage is TRBV20-1 and J usage is TRBJ2-2; weak D call: TRBD2 (6 bases). The CDR3 is made up of 14 amino acids. The ends were cut back, 3 bases at V and 4 bases at J, with 12 bases in the middle. Per germline, CDR1 DFQATT and CDR2 SNEGSKA (reference sequence).

This clonotype has a count of ten or more. The rearrangement joins TRBV13 to TRBJ2-3; D tentatively reads TRBD1 or TRBD2 (6 bases each). The germline V and J ends were trimmed by 6 bases and 6 bases, with 16 bases remaining between them. This CDR3 contains 14 residues. The V gene's germline CDR1 is PRHDT and CDR2 FYEKMQ (reference sequence). The DNA for the CDR3 is TGTGCCAGCAGGGAGGAGGGGGTTCCTGATACGCAGTATTTT. This encodes CASREEGVPDTQYF.

This clonotype was seen only a few times. The gene calls are TRBV7-6 and TRBJ1-5, with D tentatively TRBD1 (5 bases). The CDR3 has 15 amino acids. The ends were cut back, 1 base at V and 3 bases at J, with 10 bases in the middle. From germline, CDR1 is SGHVS and CDR2 FNYEAQ. CDR3 sequence reads: CASSLEGLNNQPQHF. CDR3 nucleotide sequence: TGTGCCAGCAGCTTAGAGGGACTCAACAATCAGCCCCAGCATTTT.